This T cell receptor (beta chain) stems from a study of blood T cells in healthy people across ages. This clonotype was seen a single time. Aged about 6 to 90, donors were systemically healthy Caucasians from Russia. Per-sample yields of isolated PBMCs were at least 6 million. No fewer than 5 micrograms of total RNA were isolated from every sample. Trimming cost V 5 bases and J 0 bases, with 10 bases left between them. CDR3 size: 14 residues. The use of a sample-barcoded 5' primer and a J-beta primer mix characterized a second PCR of roughly 6 to 11 cycles. Sequencing recovered at least 2.5 million CDR3-containing paired-end reads from each sample. TCRdb ran MiXCR on the 5' RACE reads and lists one entry per CDR3 protein. This sample has 1.8 million or so distinct CDR3 sequences, with more than 35% found just once.

The sequenced material came from blood. V gene TRBV12-3 or TRBV12-4 combines with J gene TRBJ1-1; unclear D gene. The TCR sequence derives from a human donor in good health. In DNA form, the CDR3 reads TGTGCCAGCAGTGATGACCGGGTGAACACTGAAGCTTTCTTT. Translation gives CASSDDRVNTEAFF.